Listed below are T cell receptor beta chains from one sample, sequenced in a study of PD-1 blockade in classical Hodgkin lymphoma. Sequencing used immunoSEQ multiplex PCR; TCRdb keeps in-frame clones, though not all of them. This table holds approximately 70,000 clones, around 93% found once. The sequencing here drew on peripheral blood mononuclear cells (PBMCs), taken at baseline. All receptors come from a human donor with classical Hodgkin lymphoma. Each CDR3 is given with its conserved first and last residue. D genes are given only for firm matches. The listing skips clone size in some rows; elsewhere it reads once, few, many or a size class.

j_gene | d_gene | abundance | v_gene | CDR3aa | CDR3nt
TRBJ2-5 | - | - | TRBV4-2 | CASSQVEDGECHF | TGTGCCAGCAGCCAAGTGGAGGACGGGGAGTGCCACTTC
TRBJ1-2 | TRBD1 | - | TRBV6-1 | CASSEAWGLQGPAANYGYTF | TGTGCCAGCAGTGAAGCGTGGGGTTTACAGGGGCCCGCCGCTAACTATGGCTACACCTTC
TRBJ2-3 | - | - | TRBV27 | CASSLEAPDTQYF | TGTGCCAGCAGTTTAGAGGCCCCAGATACGCAGTATTTT
TRBJ2-1 | - | - | TRBV6-5 | CASSRDNEQFF | TGTGCCAGCAGCCGAGACAATGAGCAGTTCTTC
TRBJ2-1 | TRBD2 | once | TRBV30 | CAWRLIAGALNEQFF | TGTGCCTGGAGGCTTATAGCGGGAGCCCTCAATGAGCAGTTCTTC
TRBJ1-2 | - | - | TRBV4-3 | CASSQDREGGYTF | TGCGCCAGCAGCCAAGACAGGGAGGGTGGCTACACCTTC
TRBJ2-5 | TRBD2 | - | TRBV9 | CASSVASGLAGAETQYF | TGTGCCAGCAGCGTAGCGTCTGGACTAGCGGGGGCAGAGACCCAGTACTTC
TRBJ2-7 | - | - | TRBV27 | CASSSYRVGTYEQYF | TGTGCCAGCAGTTCATACAGGGTTGGGACCTACGAGCAGTACTTC
TRBJ2-7 | TRBD2 | - | TRBV30 | CAWSGGSGIPYEQYF | TGTGCCTGGAGTGGGGGTAGCGGGATCCCCTACGAGCAGTACTTC
TRBJ1-4 | - | - | TRBV2 | CASSPRGSPNEKLFF | TGTGCCAGCAGCCCGAGGGGCTCACCTAATGAAAAACTGTTTTTT